This T cell receptor beta chain was found in a study of T cell changes during pregnancy in multiple sclerosis (dated 2019 in TCRdb). The study in broad terms: In women with multiple sclerosis, the researchers looked at how the T cell repertoire shifted as pregnancy progressed.

The library relied on the immunoSEQ multiplex PCR assay. Sourced from immuneACCESS, this table was stored by TCRdb with only in-frame sequences that have V and J called. A share of the clones is absent; for the studies checked, an unresolved V gene accounts for under half, and the remainder has no known explanation. Present in this sample are some 80,000 clones, 80% to 95% of which were seen just once. More than 2% of the sample is held by the ten biggest clonotypes. V sheds 4 bases and J sheds 0 bases, leaving 22 bases between their ends. From its cysteine to its phenylalanine, the CDR3 spans 19 amino acids. Here the CDR3 DNA is all that survives: 57 bases in frame from base 1. Per the germline V gene, SGDLS is the CDR1 and YYNGEE is the CDR2. Regarding this clone: The antigen it binds to is not known. Base qualities are not recorded, but no much larger clone differs from it by a single base.

The specimen comprised peripheral blood, sampled in the first trimester of pregnancy. The TCR sequence derives from a female donor with multiple sclerosis, enrolled in a pregnancy study. The chain couples TRBV9 to TRBJ2-2; the D segment could be TRBD2, given 6 matching bases. The nucleotide sequence reads TGTGCCAGCAGCACCAAACCCACGCTAGCGCCCACGAACACCGGGGAGCTGTTTTTT. This gives the protein CASSTKPTLAPTNTGELFF.